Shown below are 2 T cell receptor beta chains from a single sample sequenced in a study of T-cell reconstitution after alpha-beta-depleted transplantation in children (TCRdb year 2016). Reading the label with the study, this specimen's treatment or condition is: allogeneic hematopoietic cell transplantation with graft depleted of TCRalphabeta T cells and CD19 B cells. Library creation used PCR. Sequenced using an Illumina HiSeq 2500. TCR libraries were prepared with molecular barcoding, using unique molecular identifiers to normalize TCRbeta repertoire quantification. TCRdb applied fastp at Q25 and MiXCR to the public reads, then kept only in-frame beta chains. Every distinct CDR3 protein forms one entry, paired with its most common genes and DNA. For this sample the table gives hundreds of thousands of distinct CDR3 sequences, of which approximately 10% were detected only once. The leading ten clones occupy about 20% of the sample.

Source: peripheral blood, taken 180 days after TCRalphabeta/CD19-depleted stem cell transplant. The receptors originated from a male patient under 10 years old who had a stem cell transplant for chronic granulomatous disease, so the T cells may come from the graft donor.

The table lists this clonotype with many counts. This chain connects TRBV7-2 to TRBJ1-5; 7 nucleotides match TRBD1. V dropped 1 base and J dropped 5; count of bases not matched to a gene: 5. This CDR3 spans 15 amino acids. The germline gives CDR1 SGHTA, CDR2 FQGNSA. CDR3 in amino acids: CASSLDPGGYQPQHF. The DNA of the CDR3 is TGTGCCAGCAGCTTAGATCCAGGGGGATATCAGCCCCAGCATTTT.

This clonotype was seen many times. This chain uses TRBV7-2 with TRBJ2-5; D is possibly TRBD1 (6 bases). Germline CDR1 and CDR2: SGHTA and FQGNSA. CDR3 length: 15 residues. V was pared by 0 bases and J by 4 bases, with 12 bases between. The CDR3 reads CASSLAGANVETQYF. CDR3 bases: TGTGCCAGCAGCTTAGCGGGGGCTAACGTAGAGACCCAGTACTTC.